The next 5 T cell receptor beta chains were all read from a single sample in a study of CD8+CD57+ T cells in acquired aplastic anemia. The study profiled TCR beta VDJ and CDR3 using genomic DNA as template. TCRdb called the reads again in MiXCR, with one record for every CDR3 protein. The table records under 200,000 distinct CDR3 sequences, roughly 50% of them present only once. Before being chosen for sequencing, patients had shown CD8+CD57+ cell expansion by flow cytometry. The specimen sequenced was sorted CD4+, CD8+, or CD8+CD57+ T cells (not recorded which) from PBMCs. These receptors were obtained from a human donor with aplastic anemia.

At least ten counts were recorded for this clonotype. This sequence joins TRBV2 and TRBJ1-1, with D maybe TRBD1 (5 bases). The CDR3 loop spans 14 amino acids. Looked up from germline, CDR1 is SNHLY and CDR2 is FYNNEI. Between the trimmed V and J ends, which lost 3 bases and 6 bases, there was a span of 14 bases. CDR3 nucleotide sequence: TGTGCCAGCAGTGATGGGTGGGGGTGGGCTGAAGCTTTCTTT. Its protein product is CASSDGWGWAEAFF.

The J gene is TRBJ1-6, the V gene TRBV4-2; D is unresolved. Germline V gene lookup returns CDR1 LGHNA and CDR2 YNFKEQ. V lost 0 bases and J 7 bases, leaving 4 bases between the germline ends. The CDR3 is 13 amino acids. The CDR3 spells CASSQDYNSPLHF. In DNA form, the CDR3 reads TGTGCCAGCAGCCAAGATTACAATTCACCCCTCCACTTT.

A few counts support this clonotype. The rearrangement joins TRBV10-3 to TRBJ2-2, with TRBD1 matching 7 bases. The length of the CDR3 is 14 residues. Germline CDR1 reads ENHRY; CDR2 reads SYGVKD. The V gene end was trimmed by 10 bases and the J gene end by 5 bases; junction bases not matched to a gene: 10. DNA for the CDR3: TGTGCCACCACTGAGACAGGGCAAACCGGGGAGCTGTTTTTT. Its protein product is CATTETGQTGELFF.

The chain couples TRBV10-3 to TRBJ2-3, with D possibly TRBD2 on 6 matching bases. The germline gives CDR1 ENHRY, CDR2 SYGVKD. V was shortened by 3 bases and J by 11 bases, with 12 bases between the two germline ends. The CDR3 sequence is 12 residues long. The DNA of the CDR3 is TGTGCCATCAGTGAAACTAGCAATGAGCAGTATTTT. Its translation is CAISETSNEQYF.

This clonotype was observed a handful of times. The chain joins TRBV27 to TRBJ1-5; D might be TRBD1 (6 bases). The CDR3 spans 14 residues. Germline V CDR1 and CDR2: MNHEY, SMNVEV (reference sequence). Trimming stripped 8 bases from V and 3 bases from J, with 14 bases between. The CDR3 DNA reads as TGTGCCAGCGGATTAGGGGGGGCCAATCAGCCCCAGCATTTT. Translation: CASGLGGANQPQHF.